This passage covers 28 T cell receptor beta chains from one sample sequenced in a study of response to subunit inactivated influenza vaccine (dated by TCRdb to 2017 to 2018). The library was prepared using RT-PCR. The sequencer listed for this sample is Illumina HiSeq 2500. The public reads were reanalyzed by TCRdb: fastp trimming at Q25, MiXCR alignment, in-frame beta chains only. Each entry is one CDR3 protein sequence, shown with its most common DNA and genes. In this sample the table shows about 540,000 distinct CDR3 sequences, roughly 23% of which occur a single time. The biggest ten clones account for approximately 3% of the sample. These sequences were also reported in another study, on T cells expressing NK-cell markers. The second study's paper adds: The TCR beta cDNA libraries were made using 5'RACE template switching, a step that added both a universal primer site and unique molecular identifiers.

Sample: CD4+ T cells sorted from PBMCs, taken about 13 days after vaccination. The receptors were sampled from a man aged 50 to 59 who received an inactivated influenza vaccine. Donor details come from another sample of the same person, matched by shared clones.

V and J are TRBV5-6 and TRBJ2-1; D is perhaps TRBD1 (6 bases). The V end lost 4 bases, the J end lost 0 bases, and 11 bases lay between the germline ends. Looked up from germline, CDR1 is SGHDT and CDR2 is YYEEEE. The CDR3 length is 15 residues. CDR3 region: CASSPGHLSYNEQFF. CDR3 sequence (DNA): TGTGCCAGCAGCCCGGGACATCTCTCCTACAATGAGCAGTTCTTC. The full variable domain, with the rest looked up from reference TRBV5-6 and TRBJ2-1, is DAGVTQSPTHLIKTRGQQVTLRCSPKSGHDTVSWYQQALGQGPQFIFQYYEEEERQRGNFPDRFSGHQFPNYSSELNVNALLLGDSALYLCASSPGHLSYNEQFFGPGTRLTVL.

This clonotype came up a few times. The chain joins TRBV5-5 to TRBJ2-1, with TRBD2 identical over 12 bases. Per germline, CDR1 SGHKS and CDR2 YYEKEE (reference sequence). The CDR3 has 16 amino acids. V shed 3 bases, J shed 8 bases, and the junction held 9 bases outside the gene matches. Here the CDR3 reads CASSSSGGANMDEQFF. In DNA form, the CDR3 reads TGTGCCAGCAGCTCTAGCGGGGGGGCCAATATGGATGAGCAGTTCTTC.

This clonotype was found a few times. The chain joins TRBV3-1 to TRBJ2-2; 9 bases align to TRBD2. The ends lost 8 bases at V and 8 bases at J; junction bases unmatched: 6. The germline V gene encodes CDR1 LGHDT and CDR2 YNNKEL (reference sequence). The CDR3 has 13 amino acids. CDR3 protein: CASRPSGAGELFF. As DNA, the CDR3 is TGTGCCAGCCGTCCTAGCGGGGCTGGGGAGCTGTTTTTT.

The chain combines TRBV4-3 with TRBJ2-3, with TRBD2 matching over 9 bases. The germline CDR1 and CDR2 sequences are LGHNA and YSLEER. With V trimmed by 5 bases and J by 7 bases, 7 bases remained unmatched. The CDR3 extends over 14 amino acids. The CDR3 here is CASSEGTSRNTQYF. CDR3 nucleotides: TGCGCCAGCAGCGAAGGGACTAGCAGAAATACGCAGTATTTT.

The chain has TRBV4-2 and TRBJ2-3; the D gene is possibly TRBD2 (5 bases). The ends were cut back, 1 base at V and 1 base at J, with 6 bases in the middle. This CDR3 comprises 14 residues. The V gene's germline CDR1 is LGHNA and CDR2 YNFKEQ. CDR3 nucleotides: TGTGCCAGCAGCCAAGGGGAGCGCACAGATACGCAGTATTTT. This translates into CASSQGERTDTQYF.

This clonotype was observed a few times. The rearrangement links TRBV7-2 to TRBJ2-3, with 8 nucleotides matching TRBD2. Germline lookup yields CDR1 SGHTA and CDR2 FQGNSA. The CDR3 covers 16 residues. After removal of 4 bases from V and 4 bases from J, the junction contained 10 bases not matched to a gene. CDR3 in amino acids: CASSYQAGVGADTQYF. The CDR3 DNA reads TGTGCCAGCAGCTACCAAGCGGGAGTCGGGGCAGATACGCAGTATTTT.

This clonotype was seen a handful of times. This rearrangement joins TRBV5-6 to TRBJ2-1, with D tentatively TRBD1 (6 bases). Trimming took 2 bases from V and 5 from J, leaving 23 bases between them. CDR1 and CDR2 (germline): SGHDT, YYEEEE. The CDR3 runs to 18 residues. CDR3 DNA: TGTGCCAGCAGCTTTACAGGGCCATCGACCTCTCTTAACAATGAGCAGTTCTTC. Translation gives CASSFTGPSTSLNNEQFF.

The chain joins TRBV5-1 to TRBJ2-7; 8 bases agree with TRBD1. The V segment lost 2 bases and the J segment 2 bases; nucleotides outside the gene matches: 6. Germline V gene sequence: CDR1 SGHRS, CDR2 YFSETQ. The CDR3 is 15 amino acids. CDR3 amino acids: CASSFGDRKTYEQYF. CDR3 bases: TGCGCCAGCAGCTTTGGGGACAGGAAAACCTACGAGCAGTACTTC.

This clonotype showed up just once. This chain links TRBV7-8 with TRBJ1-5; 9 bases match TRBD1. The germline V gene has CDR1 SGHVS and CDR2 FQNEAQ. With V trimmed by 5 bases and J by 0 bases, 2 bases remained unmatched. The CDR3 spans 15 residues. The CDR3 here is CASSRDRVSNQPQHF. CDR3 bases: TGTGCCAGCAGCCGGGACAGGGTTAGCAATCAGCCCCAGCATTTT.

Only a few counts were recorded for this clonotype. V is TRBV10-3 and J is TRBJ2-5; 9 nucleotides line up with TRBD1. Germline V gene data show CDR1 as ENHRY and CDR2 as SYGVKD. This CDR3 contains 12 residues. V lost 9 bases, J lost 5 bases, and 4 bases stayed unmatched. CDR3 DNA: TGTGCCATACAGGGGGCAGGGGAGACCCAGTACTTC. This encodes CAIQGAGETQYF.

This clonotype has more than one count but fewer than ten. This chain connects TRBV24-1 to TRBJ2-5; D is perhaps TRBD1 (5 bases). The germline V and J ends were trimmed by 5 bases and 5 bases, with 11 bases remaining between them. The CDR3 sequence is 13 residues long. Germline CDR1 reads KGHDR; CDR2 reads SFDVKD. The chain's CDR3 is CATSVAGFETQYF. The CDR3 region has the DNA TGTGCCACCAGTGTGGCAGGGTTTGAGACCCAGTACTTC.

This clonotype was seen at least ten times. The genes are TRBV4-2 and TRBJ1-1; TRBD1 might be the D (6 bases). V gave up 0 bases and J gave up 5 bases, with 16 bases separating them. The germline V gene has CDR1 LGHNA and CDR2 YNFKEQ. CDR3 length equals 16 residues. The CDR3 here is CASSQDFRGGRTEAFF. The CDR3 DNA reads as TGTGCCAGCAGCCAAGATTTTAGGGGGGGGAGGACTGAAGCTTTCTTT.

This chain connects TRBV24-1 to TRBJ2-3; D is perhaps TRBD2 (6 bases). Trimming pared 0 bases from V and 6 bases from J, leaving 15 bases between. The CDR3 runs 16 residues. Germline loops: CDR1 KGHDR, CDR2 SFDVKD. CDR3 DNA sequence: TGTGCCACCAGTGATTTGCCTGCGGGACGGGAGGATACGCAGTATTTT. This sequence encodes CATSDLPAGREDTQYF.

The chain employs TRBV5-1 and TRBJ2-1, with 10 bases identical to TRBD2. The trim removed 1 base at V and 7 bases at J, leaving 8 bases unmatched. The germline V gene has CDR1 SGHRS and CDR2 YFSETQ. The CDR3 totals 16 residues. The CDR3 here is CASSLLSGRAVNEQFF. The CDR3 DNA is TGCGCCAGCAGCTTGTTGAGCGGGAGGGCCGTTAATGAGCAGTTCTTC.

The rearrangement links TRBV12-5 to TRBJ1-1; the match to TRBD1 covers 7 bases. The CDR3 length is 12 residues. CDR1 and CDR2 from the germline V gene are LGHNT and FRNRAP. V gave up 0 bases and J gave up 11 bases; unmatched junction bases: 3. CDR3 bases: TGTGCTAGTGGTTTGGTAACAGGGGAGGCTTTCTTT. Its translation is CASGLVTGEAFF.

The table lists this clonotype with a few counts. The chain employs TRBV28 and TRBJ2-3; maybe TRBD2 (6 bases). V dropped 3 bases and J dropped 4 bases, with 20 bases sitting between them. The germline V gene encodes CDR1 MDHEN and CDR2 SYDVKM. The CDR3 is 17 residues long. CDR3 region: CASSFSPLGGRPDTQYF. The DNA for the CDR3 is TGTGCCAGCAGTTTTTCCCCTCTGGGTGGGAGGCCAGATACGCAGTATTTT. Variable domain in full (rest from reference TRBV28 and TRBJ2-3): DVKVTQSSRYLVKRTGEKVFLECVQDMDHENMFWYRQDPGLGLRLIYFSYDVKMKEKGDIPEGYSVSREKKERFSLILESASTNQTSMYLCASSFSPLGGRPDTQYFGPGTRLTVL.

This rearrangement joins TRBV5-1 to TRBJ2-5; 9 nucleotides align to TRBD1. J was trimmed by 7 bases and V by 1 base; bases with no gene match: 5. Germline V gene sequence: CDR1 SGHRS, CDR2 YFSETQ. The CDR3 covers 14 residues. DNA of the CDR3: TGCGCCAGCAGCTTGACAGGGGGCGAGCGGACCCAGTACTTC. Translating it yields CASSLTGGERTQYF.

The CDR3 nucleotides are TGTGCCAGCAGTTACTTAGCCTCTAGCGGCCCAGCCTGGAATGAGCAGTTCTTC. Translated: CASSYLASSGPAWNEQFF. V is TRBV6-5 and J is TRBJ2-1, with 7 bases aligning to TRBD2. The CDR3 contains 18 residues. In germline, CDR1 is MNHEY, CDR2 SVGAGI. V lost 1 base and J lost 7; bases outside the gene matches: 16.

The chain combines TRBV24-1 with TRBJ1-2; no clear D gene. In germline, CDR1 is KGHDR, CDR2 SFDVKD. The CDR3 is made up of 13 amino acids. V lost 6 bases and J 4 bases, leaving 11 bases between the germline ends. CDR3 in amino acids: CATSWGDTYGYTF. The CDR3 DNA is TGTGCCACCAGTTGGGGAGACACCTATGGCTACACCTTC.

CDR3 in DNA: TGTGCCAGCTCCGCGGGGGTGCTTTACGAGCAGTACTTC. It yields the protein CASSAGVLYEQYF. The V call is TRBV7-8, the J call TRBJ2-7; 7 bases fit TRBD2. This CDR3 is built from 13 residues. Germline-derived CDR1 and CDR2 are SGHVS and FQNEAQ. The V segment lost 8 bases and the J segment 4 bases; nucleotides outside the gene matches: 8.

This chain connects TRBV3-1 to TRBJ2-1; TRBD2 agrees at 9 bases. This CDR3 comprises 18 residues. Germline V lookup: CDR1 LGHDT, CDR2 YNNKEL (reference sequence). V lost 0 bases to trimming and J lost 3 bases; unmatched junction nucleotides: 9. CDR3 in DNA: TGTGCCAGCAGCCAAGAAAGTTTAAGACTAGCGGACTACAATGAGCAGTTCTTC. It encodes CASSQESLRLADYNEQFF.

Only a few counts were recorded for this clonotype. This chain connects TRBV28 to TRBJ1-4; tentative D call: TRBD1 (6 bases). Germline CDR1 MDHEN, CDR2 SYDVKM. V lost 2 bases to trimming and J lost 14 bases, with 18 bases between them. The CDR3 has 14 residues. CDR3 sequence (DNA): TGTGCCAGCAGTTTAGCGACAGGCCGAGGAAGGCTGTTTTTT. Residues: CASSLATGRGRLFF. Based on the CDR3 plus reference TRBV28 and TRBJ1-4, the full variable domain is DVKVTQSSRYLVKRTGEKVFLECVQDMDHENMFWYRQDPGLGLRLIYFSYDVKMKEKGDIPEGYSVSREKKERFSLILESASTNQTSMYLCASSLATGRGRLFFGSGTQLSVL.

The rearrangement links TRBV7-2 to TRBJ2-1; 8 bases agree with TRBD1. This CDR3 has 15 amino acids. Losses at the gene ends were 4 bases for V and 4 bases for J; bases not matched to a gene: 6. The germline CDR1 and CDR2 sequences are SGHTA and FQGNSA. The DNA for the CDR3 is TGTGCCAGCAGCTCAGGACAGGGACTTTACAATGAGCAGTTCTTC. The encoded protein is CASSSGQGLYNEQFF.

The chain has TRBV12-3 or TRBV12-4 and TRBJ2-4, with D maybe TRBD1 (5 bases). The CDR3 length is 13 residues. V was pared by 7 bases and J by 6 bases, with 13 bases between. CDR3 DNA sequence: TGTGCCAGCAACGAAGGGGTTTTAAACATTCAGTACTTC. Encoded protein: CASNEGVLNIQYF.

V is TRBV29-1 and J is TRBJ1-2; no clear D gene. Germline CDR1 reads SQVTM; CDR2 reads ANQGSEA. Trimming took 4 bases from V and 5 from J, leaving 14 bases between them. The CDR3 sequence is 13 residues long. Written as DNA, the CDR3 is TGCAGCGTTGCTAGGGTCTACAGTTATGGCTACACCTTC. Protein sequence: CSVARVYSYGYTF.

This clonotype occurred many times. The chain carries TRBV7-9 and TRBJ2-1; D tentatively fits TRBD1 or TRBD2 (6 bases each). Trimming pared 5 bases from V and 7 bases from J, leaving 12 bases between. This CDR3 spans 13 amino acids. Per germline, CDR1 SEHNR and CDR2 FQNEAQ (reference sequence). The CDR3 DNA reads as TGTGCCAGCAGCCGAGGGGGGACAAATGAGCAGTTCTTC. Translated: CASSRGGTNEQFF.

The CDR3 reads CASSRLAGGRQETQYF. The DNA for the CDR3 is TGTGCCAGCAGCCGACTAGCGGGGGGGCGCCAAGAGACCCAGTACTTC. The V gene is TRBV3-1, the J gene TRBJ2-5; 14 nucleotides match TRBD2. The germline gives CDR1 LGHDT, CDR2 YNNKEL (reference sequence). The length of the CDR3 is 16 residues. After removal of 4 bases from V and 1 base from J, the junction contained 2 bases not matched to a gene.

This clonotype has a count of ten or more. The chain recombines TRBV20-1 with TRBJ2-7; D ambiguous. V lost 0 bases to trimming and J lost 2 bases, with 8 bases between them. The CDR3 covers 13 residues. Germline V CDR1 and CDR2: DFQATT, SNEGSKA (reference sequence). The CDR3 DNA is TGCAGTGCTAGAGATATAAGAACCTACGAGCAGTACTTC. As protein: CSARDIRTYEQYF.